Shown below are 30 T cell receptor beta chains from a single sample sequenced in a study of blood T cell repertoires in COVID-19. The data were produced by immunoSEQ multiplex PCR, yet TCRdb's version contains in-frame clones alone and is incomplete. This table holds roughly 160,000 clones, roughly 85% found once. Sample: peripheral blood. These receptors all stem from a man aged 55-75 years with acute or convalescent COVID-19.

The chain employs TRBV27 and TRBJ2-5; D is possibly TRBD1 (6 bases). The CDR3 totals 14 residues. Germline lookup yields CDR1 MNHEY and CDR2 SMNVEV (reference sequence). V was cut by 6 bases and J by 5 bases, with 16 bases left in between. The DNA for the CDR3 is TGTGCCAGCAGACAGGGACGGAACGGGGAGACCCAGTACTTC. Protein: CASRQGRNGETQYF.

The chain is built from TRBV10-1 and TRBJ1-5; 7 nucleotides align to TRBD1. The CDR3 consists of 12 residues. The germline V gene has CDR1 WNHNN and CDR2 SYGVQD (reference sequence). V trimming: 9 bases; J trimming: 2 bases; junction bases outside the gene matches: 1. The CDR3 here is CASGTGNQPQHF. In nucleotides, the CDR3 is TGCGCCAGTGGGACAGGCAATCAGCCCCAGCATTTT.

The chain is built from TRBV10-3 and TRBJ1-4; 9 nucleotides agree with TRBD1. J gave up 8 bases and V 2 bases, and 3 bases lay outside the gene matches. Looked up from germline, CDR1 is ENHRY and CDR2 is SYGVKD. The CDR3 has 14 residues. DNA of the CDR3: TGTGCCATCAGTGAGAGACAGGGGGGGGAAAAACTGTTTTTT. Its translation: CAISERQGGEKLFF.

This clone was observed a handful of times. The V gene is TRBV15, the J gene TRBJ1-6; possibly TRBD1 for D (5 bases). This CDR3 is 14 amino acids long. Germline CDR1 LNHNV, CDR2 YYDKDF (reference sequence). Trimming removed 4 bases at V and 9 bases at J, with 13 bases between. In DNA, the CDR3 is TGTGCCACCAGCACCAGGACAACGGGTTCACCCCTCCACTTT. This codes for CATSTRTTGSPLHF.

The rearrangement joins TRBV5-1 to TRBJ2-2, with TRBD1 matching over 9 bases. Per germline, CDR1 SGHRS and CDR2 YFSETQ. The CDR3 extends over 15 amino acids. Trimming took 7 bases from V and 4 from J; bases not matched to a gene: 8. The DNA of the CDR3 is TGCGCCAGCGGTCGACAGGGGGAGGTCACCGGGGAGCTGTTTTTT. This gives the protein CASGRQGEVTGELFF. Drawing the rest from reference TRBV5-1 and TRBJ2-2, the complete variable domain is KAGVTQTPRYLIKTRGQQVTLSCSPISGHRSVSWYQQTPGQGLQFLFEYFSETQRNKGNFPGRFSGRQFSNSRSEMNVSTLELGDSALYLCASGRQGEVTGELFFGEGSRLTVL.

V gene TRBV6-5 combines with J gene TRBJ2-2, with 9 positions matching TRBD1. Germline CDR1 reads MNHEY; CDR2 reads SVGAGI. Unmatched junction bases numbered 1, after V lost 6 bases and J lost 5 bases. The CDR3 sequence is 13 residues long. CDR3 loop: CASRDRGTGELFF. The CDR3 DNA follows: TGTGCCAGCAGAGACAGGGGGACCGGGGAGCTGTTTTTT.

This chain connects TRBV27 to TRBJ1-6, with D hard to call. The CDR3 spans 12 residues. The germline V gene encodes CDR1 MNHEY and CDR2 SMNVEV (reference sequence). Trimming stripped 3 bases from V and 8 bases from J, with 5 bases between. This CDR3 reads CASSFRDSPLHF. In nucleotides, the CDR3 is TGTGCCAGCAGTTTCCGGGATTCACCCCTCCACTTT.

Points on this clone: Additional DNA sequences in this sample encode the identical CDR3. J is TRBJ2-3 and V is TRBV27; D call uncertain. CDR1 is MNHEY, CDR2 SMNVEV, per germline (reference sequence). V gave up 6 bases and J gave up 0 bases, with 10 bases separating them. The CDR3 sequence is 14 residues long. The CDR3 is CASSERTSTDTQYF. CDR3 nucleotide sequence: TGTGCCAGCAGCGAGCGAACTAGCACAGATACGCAGTATTTT.

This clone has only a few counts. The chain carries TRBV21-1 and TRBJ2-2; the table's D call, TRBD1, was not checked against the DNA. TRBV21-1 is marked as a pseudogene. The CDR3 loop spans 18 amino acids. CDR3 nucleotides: TGTGCCAGCAGCAAAGGCAGGGAAGGGGTGAGGAACACCGGGGAGCTGTTTTTT. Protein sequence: CASSKGREGVRNTGELFF.

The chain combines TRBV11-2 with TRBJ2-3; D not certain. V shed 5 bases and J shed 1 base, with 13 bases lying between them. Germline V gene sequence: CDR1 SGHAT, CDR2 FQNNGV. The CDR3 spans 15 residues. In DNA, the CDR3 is TGTGCCAGCAGCGAGAACTCCGCCCGCACAGATACGCAGTATTTT. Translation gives CASSENSARTDTQYF.

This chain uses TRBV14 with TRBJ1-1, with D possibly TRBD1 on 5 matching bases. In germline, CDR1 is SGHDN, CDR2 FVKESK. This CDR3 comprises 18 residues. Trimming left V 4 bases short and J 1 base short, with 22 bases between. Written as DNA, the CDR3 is TGTGCCAGCAGCCCGAAGGGGATCCTATCCCGAGGGAACACTGAAGCTTTCTTT. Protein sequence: CASSPKGILSRGNTEAFF.

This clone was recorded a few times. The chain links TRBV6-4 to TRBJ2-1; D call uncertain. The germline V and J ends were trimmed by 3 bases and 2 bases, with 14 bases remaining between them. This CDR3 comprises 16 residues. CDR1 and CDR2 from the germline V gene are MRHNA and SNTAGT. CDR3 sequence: CASSELPRSTYNEQFF. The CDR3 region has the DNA TGTGCCAGCAGTGAACTCCCGCGGAGCACCTACAATGAGCAGTTCTTC.

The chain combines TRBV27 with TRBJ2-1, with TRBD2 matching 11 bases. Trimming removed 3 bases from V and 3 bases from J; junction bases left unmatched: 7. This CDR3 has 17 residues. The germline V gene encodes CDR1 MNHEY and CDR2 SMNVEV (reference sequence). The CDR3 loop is CASSFPTSGVRYNEQFF. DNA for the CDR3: TGTGCCAGCAGTTTCCCGACTAGCGGGGTGCGCTACAATGAGCAGTTCTTC.

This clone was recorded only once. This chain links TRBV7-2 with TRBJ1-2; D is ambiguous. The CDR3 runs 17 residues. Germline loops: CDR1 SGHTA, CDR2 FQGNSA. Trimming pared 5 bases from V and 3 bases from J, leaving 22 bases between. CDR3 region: CASSKYISPGIDYGYTF. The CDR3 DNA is TGTGCCAGCAGCAAATATATAAGTCCGGGGATAGACTATGGCTACACCTTC. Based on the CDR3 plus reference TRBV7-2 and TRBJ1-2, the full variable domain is GAGVSQSPSNKVTEKGKDVELRCDPISGHTALYWYRQSLGQGLEFLIYFQGNSAPDKSGLPSDRFSAERTGGSVSTLTIQRTQQEDSAVYLCASSKYISPGIDYGYTFGSGTRLTVV.

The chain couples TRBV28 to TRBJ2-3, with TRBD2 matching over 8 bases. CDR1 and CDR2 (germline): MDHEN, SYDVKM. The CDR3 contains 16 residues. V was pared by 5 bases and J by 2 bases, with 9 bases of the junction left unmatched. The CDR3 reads CASSPGGREVTDTQYF. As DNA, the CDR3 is TGTGCCAGCAGTCCGGGGGGGCGGGAGGTCACAGATACGCAGTATTTT.

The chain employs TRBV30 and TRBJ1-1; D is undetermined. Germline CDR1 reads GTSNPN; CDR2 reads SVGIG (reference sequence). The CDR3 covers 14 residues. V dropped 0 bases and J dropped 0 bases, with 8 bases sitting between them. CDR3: CAWSVLQLNTEAFF. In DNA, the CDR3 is TGTGCCTGGAGTGTTTTACAGTTGAACACTGAAGCTTTCTTT.

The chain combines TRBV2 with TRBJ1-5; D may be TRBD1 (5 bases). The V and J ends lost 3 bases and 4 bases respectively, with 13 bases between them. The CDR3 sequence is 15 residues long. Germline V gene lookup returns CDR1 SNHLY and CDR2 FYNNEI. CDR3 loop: CASSESGGRNQPQHF. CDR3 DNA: TGTGCCAGCAGTGAGTCGGGGGGTAGGAATCAGCCCCAGCATTTT.

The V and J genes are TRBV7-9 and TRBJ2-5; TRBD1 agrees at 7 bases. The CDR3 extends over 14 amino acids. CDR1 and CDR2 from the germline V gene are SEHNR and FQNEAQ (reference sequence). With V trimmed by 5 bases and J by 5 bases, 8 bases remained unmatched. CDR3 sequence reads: CASSHATGQETQYF. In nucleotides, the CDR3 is TGTGCCAGCAGCCACGCGACAGGGCAGGAGACCCAGTACTTC. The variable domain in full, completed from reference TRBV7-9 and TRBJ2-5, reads DTGVSQNPRHKITKRGQNVTFRCDPISEHNRLYWYRQTLGQGPEFLTYFQNEAQLEKSRLLSDRFSAERPKGSFSTLEIQRTEQGDSAMYLCASSHATGQETQYFGPGTRLLVL.

The CDR3: CASSREASGMYEQYF. In nucleotides, the CDR3 is TGTGCCAGCAGCCGAGAGGCTAGCGGGATGTACGAGCAGTACTTC. This sequence joins TRBV9 and TRBJ2-7, with 9 positions matching TRBD2. Germline assignment: CDR1 SGDLS and CDR2 YYNGEE. The CDR3 totals 15 residues. Trimming at V came to 4 bases and at J to 4 bases, leaving 9 bases not matched to a gene.

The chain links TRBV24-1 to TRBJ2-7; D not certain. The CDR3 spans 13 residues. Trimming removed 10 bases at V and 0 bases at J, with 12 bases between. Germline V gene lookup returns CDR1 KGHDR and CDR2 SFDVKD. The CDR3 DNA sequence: TGTGCCACTACCGCGAGGAGCTCCTACGAGCAGTACTTC. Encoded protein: CATTARSSYEQYF.

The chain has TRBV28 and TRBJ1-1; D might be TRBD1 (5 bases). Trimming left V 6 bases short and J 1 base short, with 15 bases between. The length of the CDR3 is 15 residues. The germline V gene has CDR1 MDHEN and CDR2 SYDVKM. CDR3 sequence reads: CASSIRGGANTEAFF. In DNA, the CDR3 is TGTGCCAGCAGCATTCGTGGAGGGGCGAACACTGAAGCTTTCTTT.

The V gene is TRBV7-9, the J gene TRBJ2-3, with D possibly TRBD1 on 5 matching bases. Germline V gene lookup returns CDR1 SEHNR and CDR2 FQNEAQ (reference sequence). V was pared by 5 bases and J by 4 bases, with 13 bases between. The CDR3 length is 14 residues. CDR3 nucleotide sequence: TGTGCCAGCAGCAAGCAGGGTGAAGCAGATACGCAGTATTTT. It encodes CASSKQGEADTQYF.

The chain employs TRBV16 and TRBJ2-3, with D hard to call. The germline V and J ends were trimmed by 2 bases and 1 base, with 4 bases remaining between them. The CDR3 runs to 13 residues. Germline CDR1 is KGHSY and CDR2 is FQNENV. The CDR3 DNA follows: TGTGCCAGCAGCCAAGAGGGCACAGATACGCAGTATTTT. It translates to CASSQEGTDTQYF.

The CDR3 loop reads CASRDRVGGYTF. DNA of the CDR3: TGTGCCAGCAGGGACAGGGTGGGTGGCTACACCTTC. The chain combines TRBV6-6 with TRBJ1-2, with TRBD1 identical over 8 bases. The CDR3 has 12 amino acids. Trimming removed 6 bases from V and 7 bases from J; junction bases left unmatched: 4. The germline V gene has CDR1 MNHNY and CDR2 SVGAGI (reference sequence).

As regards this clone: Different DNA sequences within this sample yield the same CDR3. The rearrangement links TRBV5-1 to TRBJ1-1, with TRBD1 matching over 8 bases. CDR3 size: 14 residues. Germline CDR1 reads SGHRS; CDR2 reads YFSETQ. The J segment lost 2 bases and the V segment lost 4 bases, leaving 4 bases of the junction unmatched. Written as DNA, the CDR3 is TGCGCCAGCAGCCCTGGACAGGGTAACACTGAAGCTTTCTTT. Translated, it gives CASSPGQGNTEAFF.

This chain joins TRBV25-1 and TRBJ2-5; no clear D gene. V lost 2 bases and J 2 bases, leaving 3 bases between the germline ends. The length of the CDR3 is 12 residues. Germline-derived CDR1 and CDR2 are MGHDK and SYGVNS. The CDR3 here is CASSEQQETQYF. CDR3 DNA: TGTGCCAGCAGTGAACAGCAAGAGACCCAGTACTTC.

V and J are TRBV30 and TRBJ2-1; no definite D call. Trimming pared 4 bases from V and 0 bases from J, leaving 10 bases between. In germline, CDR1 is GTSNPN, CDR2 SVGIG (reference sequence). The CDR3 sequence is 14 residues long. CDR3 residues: CAWNGQTSYNEQFF. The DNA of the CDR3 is TGTGCCTGGAATGGGCAAACCTCCTACAATGAGCAGTTCTTC. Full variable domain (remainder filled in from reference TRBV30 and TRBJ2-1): SQTIHQWPATLVQPVGSPLSLECTVEGTSNPNLYWYRQAAGRGLQLLFYSVGIGQISSEVPQNLSASRPQDRQFILSSKKLLLSDSGFYLCAWNGQTSYNEQFFGPGTRLTVL.

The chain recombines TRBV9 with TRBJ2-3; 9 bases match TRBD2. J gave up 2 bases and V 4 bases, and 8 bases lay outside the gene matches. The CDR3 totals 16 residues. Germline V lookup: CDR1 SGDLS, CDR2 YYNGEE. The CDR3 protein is CASSLGLAEYTDTQYF. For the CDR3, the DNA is TGTGCCAGCAGCTTGGGACTAGCAGAGTACACAGATACGCAGTATTTT. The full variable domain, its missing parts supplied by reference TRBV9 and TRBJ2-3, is DSGVTQTPKHLITATGQRVTLRCSPRSGDLSVYWYQQSLDQGLQFLIQYYNGEERAKGNILERFSAQQFPDLHSELNLSSLELGDSALYFCASSLGLAEYTDTQYFGPGTRLTVL.

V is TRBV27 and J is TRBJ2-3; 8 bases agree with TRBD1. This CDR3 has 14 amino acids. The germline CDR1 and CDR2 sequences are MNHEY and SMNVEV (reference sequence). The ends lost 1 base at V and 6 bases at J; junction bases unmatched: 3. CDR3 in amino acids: CASSLWTGTDTQYF. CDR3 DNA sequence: TGTGCCAGCAGTTTATGGACAGGGACGGATACGCAGTATTTT.

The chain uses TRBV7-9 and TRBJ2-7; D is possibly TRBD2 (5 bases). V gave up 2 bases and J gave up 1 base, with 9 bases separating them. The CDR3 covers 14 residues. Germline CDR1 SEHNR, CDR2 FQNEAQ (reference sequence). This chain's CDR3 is CASSLLGGSYEQYF. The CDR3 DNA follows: TGTGCCAGCAGCTTACTCGGCGGGTCCTACGAGCAGTACTTC. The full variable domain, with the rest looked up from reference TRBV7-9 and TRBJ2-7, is DTGVSQNPRHKITKRGQNVTFRCDPISEHNRLYWYRQTLGQGPEFLTYFQNEAQLEKSRLLSDRFSAERPKGSFSTLEIQRTEQGDSAMYLCASSLLGGSYEQYFGPGTRLTVT.